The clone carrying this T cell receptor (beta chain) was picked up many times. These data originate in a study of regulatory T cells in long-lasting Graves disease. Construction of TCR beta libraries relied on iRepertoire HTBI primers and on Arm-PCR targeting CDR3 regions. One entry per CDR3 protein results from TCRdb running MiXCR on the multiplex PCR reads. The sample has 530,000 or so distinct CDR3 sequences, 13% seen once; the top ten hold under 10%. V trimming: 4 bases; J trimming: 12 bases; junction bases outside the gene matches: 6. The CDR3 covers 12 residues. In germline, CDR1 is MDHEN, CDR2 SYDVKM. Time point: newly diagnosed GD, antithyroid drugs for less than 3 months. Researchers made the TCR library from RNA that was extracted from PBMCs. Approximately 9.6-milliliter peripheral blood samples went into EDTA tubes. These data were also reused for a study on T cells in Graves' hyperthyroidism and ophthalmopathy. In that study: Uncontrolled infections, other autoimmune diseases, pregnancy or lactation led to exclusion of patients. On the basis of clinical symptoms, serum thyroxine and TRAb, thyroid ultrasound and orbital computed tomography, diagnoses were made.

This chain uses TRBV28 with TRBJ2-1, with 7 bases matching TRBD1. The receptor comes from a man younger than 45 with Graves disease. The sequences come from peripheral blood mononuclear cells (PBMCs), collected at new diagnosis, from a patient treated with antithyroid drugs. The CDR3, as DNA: TGTGCCAGCAGTTGGCCCCCAGGGGGGCAGTTCTTC. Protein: CASSWPPGGQFF.